The 8 T cell receptor beta chains below all came from one sample that was sequenced in a study of long-term antiretroviral therapy in people with HIV. This was the immunoSEQ v3.0 assay at survey level. The repertoire was sequenced with immunoSEQ multiplex PCR; TCRdb's copy has only in-frame clones and lacks some. The table lists about 7,400 clones, almost 85% of them singletons. This material consisted of unsorted PBMCs, taken 0.1 years after starting antiretroviral therapy. The receptors were sampled from a man in his forties with HIV.

The chain combines TRBV5-6 with TRBJ2-2, with 11 positions matching TRBD1. The CDR3 has 16 residues. J lost 4 bases, V lost 4 bases, and 6 bases had no gene match. Germline V gene lookup returns CDR1 SGHDT and CDR2 YYEEEE. The CDR3 is CASSRRDRGGTGELFF. CDR3 coding DNA: TGTGCCAGCAGCCGTAGGGACAGGGGGGGCACCGGGGAGCTGTTTTTT.

The chain employs TRBV5-1 and TRBJ2-3; 12 nucleotides align to TRBD2. Germline CDR1 SGHRS, CDR2 YFSETQ. CDR3 size: 15 residues. V was pared by 0 bases and J by 5 bases, with 1 base of the junction left unmatched. CDR3 protein: CASSLALAGGDTQYF. The DNA of the CDR3 is TGCGCCAGCAGCTTGGCACTAGCGGGGGGAGATACGCAGTATTTT.

V and J are TRBV11-3 and TRBJ2-3; TRBD2 matches 13 bases. The CDR3 has 16 residues. V dropped 5 bases and J dropped 2; count of bases not matched to a gene: 4. Germline-derived CDR1 and CDR2 are SGHNT and YENEEA. The CDR3 sequence is CASSPGLAGVTDTQYF. In DNA form, the CDR3 reads TGTGCCAGCAGCCCAGGACTAGCGGGGGTCACAGATACGCAGTATTTT.

The rearrangement uses TRBV5-1 and TRBJ2-7; tentative D call: TRBD2 (7 bases). CDR3 length equals 14 residues. V was shortened by 4 bases and J by 6 bases, with 17 bases between the two germline ends. Germline-derived CDR1 and CDR2 are SGHRS and YFSETQ. In DNA form, the CDR3 reads TGCGCCAGCAGCCTCCCGGGGGGCCATGTCGAGCAGTACTTC. Protein product: CASSLPGGHVEQYF.

The chain uses TRBV5-1 and TRBJ2-7; 15 bases match TRBD2. CDR1 and CDR2 from the germline V gene are SGHRS and YFSETQ. This CDR3 is 14 amino acids long. The trim removed 3 bases at V and 5 bases at J, leaving 0 bases unmatched. The CDR3 sequence is CASSWTSGGDEQYF. The CDR3 DNA sequence: TGCGCCAGCAGCTGGACTAGCGGGGGGGACGAGCAGTACTTC.

This sequence joins TRBV11-2 and TRBJ2-4; D is perhaps TRBD2 (5 bases). Trimming shortened V by 0 bases and J by 5 bases, and 11 bases separated the two germline ends. This CDR3 is built from 15 residues. The V gene's germline CDR1 is SGHAT and CDR2 FQNNGV. The CDR3 region has the DNA TGTGCCAGCAGCTTAGAATCGCGGGTCCAAAACATTCAGTACTTC. Its translation is CASSLESRVQNIQYF.

The chain combines TRBV29-1 with TRBJ2-4, with a possible D match to TRBD1 (6 bases). This CDR3 contains 14 residues. Trimming removed 6 bases at V and 8 bases at J, with 20 bases between. The germline gives CDR1 SQVTM, CDR2 ANQGSEA. CDR3 in amino acids: CSVGSGADADIQYF. CDR3 coding DNA: TGCAGCGTGGGGTCAGGGGCCGACGCTGACATTCAGTACTTC. The complete variable domain, with remaining parts taken from reference TRBV29-1 and TRBJ2-4, reads SAVISQKPSRDICQRGTSLTIQCQVDSQVTMMFWYRQQPGQSLTLIATANQGSEATYESGFVIDKFPISRPNLTFSTLTVSNMSPEDSSIYLCSVGSGADADIQYFGAGTRLSVL.

V and J are TRBV27 and TRBJ1-2, with 9 bases fitting TRBD1. CDR1 MNHEY and CDR2 SMNVEV come from the germline V gene (reference sequence). The junction had 5 bases not matched to a gene; V was cut back by 3 bases and J by 3 bases. The CDR3 runs to 15 residues. The CDR3 reads CASSFGQGKDYGYTF. CDR3 coding DNA: TGTGCCAGCAGTTTTGGACAGGGGAAAGACTATGGCTACACCTTC.